Presented here are 6 T cell receptor beta chains from one specimen sequenced in a study of blood T cell repertoires in COVID-19. Assay used: immunoSEQ multiplex PCR; TCRdb lists only in-frame clones, some missing. The table shows around 340,000 clones, with 88% occurring only once. Sequencing used PBMCs or T cells enriched from blood (not recorded which). The receptors shown here come from a woman between 25 and 40 years old who had been exposed to COVID-19.

The V and J genes are TRBV2 and TRBJ2-6; 11 bases agree with TRBD2. Germline lookup yields CDR1 SNHLY and CDR2 FYNNEI. J lost 0 bases, V lost 3 bases, and 7 bases had no gene match. The CDR3 is made up of 19 amino acids. The CDR3 region is CASSDDLAGGYSGANVLTF. CDR3 coding DNA: TGTGCCAGCAGTGATGATCTAGCGGGAGGCTACTCTGGGGCCAACGTCCTGACTTTC.

The rearrangement joins TRBV6-5 to TRBJ1-4; TRBD1 agrees at 8 bases. The CDR3 contains 15 residues. Germline V gives CDR1 MNHEY, CDR2 SVGAGI. V lost 6 bases and J lost 8; bases outside the gene matches: 11. CDR3 sequence (DNA): TGTGCCAGCAGCCCCTCTTTGGGGGACAGGGAAAAACTGTTTTTT. Its protein product is CASSPSLGDREKLFF.

This chain joins TRBV11-2 and TRBJ2-1; no clear D gene. The CDR3 extends over 15 amino acids. With 1 base removed from V and 2 bases from J, the gap between germline ends came to 9 bases. The germline CDR1 and CDR2 sequences are SGHAT and FQNNGV. CDR3 loop: CASSLGVGPYNEQFF. CDR3 nucleotides: TGTGCCAGCAGCTTAGGGGTGGGCCCCTACAATGAGCAGTTCTTC.

This chain joins TRBV11-1 and TRBJ2-7; D perhaps matches TRBD1 (6 bases). The CDR3 runs to 15 residues. Trimming removed 1 base at V and 4 bases at J, with 14 bases between. The germline V gene encodes CDR1 SGHAT and CDR2 FQDESV (reference sequence). The CDR3 protein is CASSLDRDNRYEQYF. The DNA for the CDR3 is TGTGCCAGCAGCTTAGACCGGGACAACCGATACGAGCAGTACTTC.

The genes are TRBV3-1 (or the pseudogene TRBV3-2) and TRBJ2-1, with a tentative D call TRBD2 (7 bases). This CDR3 has 15 amino acids. CDR1 LGHDT and CDR2 YNNKEL come from the germline V gene (reference sequence). Trimming took off 8 bases at V and 2 bases at J, with 16 bases between the two ends. Here the CDR3 reads CASRKEGGPYNEQFF. The CDR3 nucleotides read TGTGCCAGCCGGAAGGAGGGGGGGCCCTACAATGAGCAGTTCTTC.

The rearrangement joins TRBV18 to TRBJ2-6; 9 positions agree with TRBD1. Germline lookup yields CDR1 KGHSH and CDR2 LQKENI. The V gene end was trimmed by 1 base and the J gene end by 3 bases; junction bases not matched to a gene: 4. This CDR3 region has 17 residues. The CDR3 loop reads CASSPQQGASGANVLTF. CDR3 coding DNA: TGTGCCAGCTCACCACAACAGGGGGCGAGTGGGGCCAACGTCCTGACTTTC.